This TCR beta chain derives from a study of T cell responses to AZD1222 COVID-19 vaccine. Study-wide points: Donors were largely white British and mainly female; clonal diversity was possibly underestimated.

The data were produced by immunoSEQ multiplex PCR, yet TCRdb's version contains in-frame clones alone and is incomplete. Of 200,000 to 250,000 clones listed, about 94% are singletons. Regarding this clone: Its antigen is not identified.

CDR1 MNHNY and CDR2 SVGAGI come from the germline V gene (reference sequence). With V trimmed by 2 bases and J by 0 bases, 3 bases remained unmatched. The CDR3 extends over 15 amino acids. The rearrangement joins TRBV6-6 to TRBJ2-7; 8 bases agree with TRBD2. This sequence was found in an adult who received the MenACWY meningococcal vaccine as a control. The sequencing used peripheral blood, collected 28 days after the second dose of the MenACWY control vaccine. The CDR3 loop reads CASSYPGGSSYEQYF. For the CDR3, the DNA is TGTGCCAGCAGTTACCCGGGAGGGAGCTCCTACGAGCAGTACTTC.